Listed here is a single T cell receptor (beta chain). This clone was observed once. What antigen it recognizes has not been identified. No much larger clone is present one base from it, and per-base qualities are unavailable. The data are from a study of shared clonotypes between healthy human individuals (dated by TCRdb to about 2020). About the investigation overall: A few men and two women, aged 18 to 49 years, made up the cohort. For each donor, CD4 naive and CD4 memory were each given three plates, CD8 naive was given two plates, and CD8 memory was given one plate. To estimate repertoire size and how much clonotypes are shared between individuals, the study performed deep sequencing of blood TCR repertoires from a handful of healthy adults. Different laboratories and diverse techniques were used to prepare libraries and sequence TCR repertoires, to increase sequencing depth and limit assay-specific biases. Each donor's leukapheresis produced roughly between roughly 0.94 and 9.5 billion PBMCs.

Using the deep immunoSEQ assay, TCR CDR3 regions were amplified from genomic DNA by multiplex PCR. For each cell subset, the extracted genomic DNA was distributed evenly across all wells of several immunoSEQ 96-well plates, and each plate served as one replicate. Each replicate PCR for sorted subsets received around 200 ng genomic DNA, equal to about 29,000 T cell genomes. The purified libraries were quantified using a Qubit 3.0 fluorometer, sized with a Bioanalyzer 2100, and then quantified again using the KAPA Library Quantification kit. Every immunoSEQ 96-well plate was sequenced on a dedicated single-read 150-cycle Illumina NextSeq 550 flow cell. In the paper's pipeline: The immunoSEQ output contained only junctional sequences without quality scores, so filtering could not match that applied to full-length reads. To assign V/J genes and CDR3, sequences were annotated against IMGT germline references using PyIR, a Python wrapper for IgBLAST v1.9. Any read was removed if the V/J assignment was weak (E-value above 1e-6), the CDR3 was missing, or the read contained stop codons, out-of-frame junctions, or ambiguous translated residues. V3J clonotypes were defined as sequences sharing the same inferred V gene, J gene, and CDR3 amino acid sequence. The percentage overlap between two repertoires was calculated by dividing the number of shared unique clonotypes by the size of the smaller repertoire. Repertoire richness was assessed with RTK rarefaction, the Chao1 estimator, and Recon v2.1 estimates of unobserved clonotypes. For all TCRbeta clonotypes obtained by the gDNA method from a handful of donors, generation probabilities were computed with OLGA. TCRdb mirrors the immuneACCESS table, restricted to in-frame sequences. Some clones are absent from its copies; in checked studies, under half trace to an unresolved V gene, and the reason for the others is unknown. V, J and clone size were drawn from that table, and D and trimming were deduced from the DNA. This sample holds 2 million to 2.5 million clones; just under 95% were observed only once. Of the sample, about 0.41% is held by the ten largest clones.

Sequences LNHDA (CDR1) and SQIVND (CDR2) are obtained from the germline V gene (reference sequence). Reading from cysteine to phenylalanine, the CDR3 counts 16 amino acids. Only the CDR3 region is kept as DNA, spanning 48 bases read in frame from base 1. V is shortened by 3 bases, J by 4 bases, and the region joining them spans 15 bases. What the work shows at the level of the full study, not this receptor alone: Compared with non-shared clonotypes, the clonotypes found in all four sorted-subset donors had higher generation probabilities. Based on pairwise subsampling, the degree of clonotype sharing among donors was expected to be affected by sequencing depth. Naive subsets generally had larger estimated clonotype richness than memory subsets did. Sampling was limited to blood, and TCR repertoires in tissue likely differ from TCR repertoires in blood. Incomplete sequencing was indicated by rarefaction of sorted-subset datasets, despite the large sequencing depth. Roughly 5% of naive CD4, 3.5% of naive CD8, 2.3% of memory CD4, and around 0.42% of memory CD8 clonotypes were shared across a handful of donors. The small number of donors limited the genetic and exposure-history diversity represented.

The donors were healthy, HIV-negative adults who had no recently reported acute infections or vaccinations. Every donor was a Caucasian adult residing in Nashville, Tennessee, USA. CD4+ T cells were enriched through magnetic negative selection, after which naive cells were positively selected on CD45RA and the remaining negative fraction served as the memory subset. Blood was obtained by leukapheresis, after which PBMCs were separated by Ficoll-Histopaque density gradient centrifugation and cryopreserved in liquid nitrogen vapor phase. Analytical flow cytometry was used to check the purity and quantity of every magnetically sorted T cell population. From each sorted fraction, genomic DNA was isolated and quantified by UV absorbance on a Nanodrop 2000c.

Sequencing input: naive CD4+ T cells from PBMCs. In light of the paper, this sample's cell subset or site label describes: CD45RA+ positively selected. The rearranged chain carries TRBV19 and TRBJ1-4; no D gene is confidently identified. The TCR originated in a young man in good health. Some clones in this sample may be carry-over from other donors' samples. The bases are TGTGCCAGTAGTATCCTTCGACGGGGTCTTAATGAAAAACTGTTTTTT. This is translated as CASSILRRGLNEKLFF.